This T cell receptor beta chain was recorded in a study of T-cell reconstitution after alpha-beta-depleted transplantation in children. CDR1 SGHRS and CDR2 YFSETQ come from the germline V gene. V was clipped by 3 bases and J by 7 bases, with 13 bases between them. This CDR3 has 13 residues. Construction of the TCRbeta library involved unique molecular identifiers. TCRdb fed the PCR reads into MiXCR, producing one record per CDR3 protein. The table shows over 200,000 distinct CDR3 sequences, with 8% to 10% occurring only once. This clonotype has at least ten counts. The source of this sequence is a human donor who donated a stem cell graft to a child with acute lymphoblastic leukemia. The chain carries TRBV5-1 and TRBJ1-1, with TRBD1 as a possible D gene (6 bases). This specimen consisted of PBMCs from the stem cell graft donor, obtained from the stem cell graft. For the CDR3, the DNA is TGCGCCAGCAGCTGGCAGGGGAGGGGTGAAGCTTTCTTT. This gives the protein CASSWQGRGEAFF.